The clone carrying this T cell receptor (beta chain) appeared a few times. The antigen is unknown. The record originates from a study of early T cells in non-severe SARS-CoV-2 infection. About the study: The chains were unpaired, and the sequenced material was bulk RNA from unsorted whole blood.

Losses at the gene ends were 6 bases for V and 2 bases for J; bases not matched to a gene: 8. The germline V gene has CDR1 SQVTM and CDR2 ANQGSEA. The CDR3 has 14 amino acids. Attachment of unique molecular identifiers was made to individual cDNA molecules. TCRdb processed the 5' RACE reads anew with MiXCR; each CDR3 protein has one entry. The table includes approximately 52,000 distinct CDR3 sequences, roughly 8% detected once. Overall study results and limits: Anti-spike CD8 specificities were favored by VDJdb matching, whose results missed private and CD4 specificities.

This TCR derives from an adult who was a healthcare worker with PCR-confirmed SARS-CoV-2 infection or an uninfected control (not recorded which). The sample consisted of whole blood. V gene TRBV29-1 combines with J gene TRBJ1-2; 8 positions agree with TRBD1. DNA of the CDR3: TGCAGCGTCGCCGAGGGACAGGCCAACTATGGCTACACCTTC. Its translation: CSVAEGQANYGYTF.